These T cell receptor beta chains were read from a single sample in a study of human T cells and chemical hapten exposure. In TCRdb, the RACE reads were re-called with MiXCR into one record per CDR3 protein. Of some 400,000 distinct CDR3 sequences listed, roughly 5.3% are singletons. The starting material was whole blood, obtained in connection with sensitization to the hapten diphenylcyclopropenone (DPC). These receptors came from a woman in her forties or fifties with alopecia areata. Some clones in this sample may be carry-over from other donors' samples. Both conserved end residues are part of each CDR3. D genes are given only for firm matches. A clone size is listed for some rows: how often the clone was seen (once, few, many), or a class if it is expanded.

D gene: TRBD1
J gene: TRBJ2-4
clone size: many
V gene: TRBV27
CDR3 protein: CASSRDRQNIQYF
CDR3 DNA: TGTGCCAGCAGCCGGGACAGGCAAAACATTCAGTACTTC

D gene: .
J gene: TRBJ2-7
clone size: many
V gene: TRBV12-3/TRBV12-4
CDR3 protein: CASSPNLRGYEQYF
CDR3 DNA: TGTGCCAGCAGTCCTAATCTTCGGGGCTACGAGCAGTACTTC

D gene: TRBD2
J gene: TRBJ2-1
clone size: .
V gene: TRBV5-1
CDR3 protein: CASSLTSSISYNEQFF
CDR3 DNA: TGCGCCAGCAGCCTGACTAGCTCCATCTCCTACAATGAGCAGTTCTTC

D gene: .
J gene: TRBJ1-6
clone size: few
V gene: TRBV5-1
CDR3 protein: CASSPQRNSPLHF
CDR3 DNA: TGCGCCAGCAGCCCCCAGCGCAATTCACCCCTCCACTTT

D gene: .
J gene: TRBJ1-4
clone size: many
V gene: TRBV18
CDR3 protein: CASSPPGSGEKLFF
CDR3 DNA: TGTGCCAGCTCACCACCCGGGTCGGGTGAAAAACTGTTTTTT

D gene: .
J gene: TRBJ1-4
clone size: .
V gene: TRBV6-5
CDR3 protein: CASSYGQGGREKLFF
CDR3 DNA: TGTGCCAGCAGTTACGGGCAAGGAGGGCGTGAAAAACTGTTTTTT

D gene: TRBD1
J gene: TRBJ1-5
clone size: many
V gene: TRBV12-5
CDR3 protein: CASGLVGTGSNQPQHF
CDR3 DNA: TGTGCTAGTGGTTTGGTTGGGACAGGAAGCAATCAGCCCCAGCATTTT

D gene: .
J gene: TRBJ2-4
clone size: many
V gene: TRBV12-3/TRBV12-4
CDR3 protein: CASSIKSAAVQYF
CDR3 DNA: TGTGCCAGCAGTATTAAGTCGGCAGCGGTTCAGTACTTC

D gene: .
J gene: TRBJ2-1
clone size: many
V gene: TRBV29-1
CDR3 protein: CSGLVNEQFF
CDR3 DNA: TGCAGCGGGCTGGTTAATGAGCAGTTCTTC

D gene: TRBD2
J gene: TRBJ2-1
clone size: few
V gene: TRBV7-9
CDR3 protein: CASSLARIAGSDNEQFF
CDR3 DNA: TGTGCCAGCAGCTTAGCGCGAATAGCGGGGAGTGACAATGAGCAGTTCTTC

D gene: .
J gene: TRBJ2-2
clone size: many
V gene: TRBV14
CDR3 protein: CASSQERYTGELFF
CDR3 DNA: TGTGCCAGCAGCCAAGAGCGATACACCGGGGAGCTGTTTTTT